This entry lists 19 T cell receptor beta chains sequenced from one sample in a study of response to subunit inactivated influenza vaccine. TCRdb redid the calling of the RT-PCR reads with MiXCR, one entry per CDR3 protein. The sample has 150,000 or so distinct CDR3 sequences, 9.5% to 12% seen once. The sequenced sample was CD8+ T cells sorted from PBMCs, obtained about 23 months after vaccination. Source of these receptors: a man aged 50-75 years who received an inactivated influenza vaccine.

This clonotype was seen a few times. Mismatch with germline at one junction end may stem from a read error. The V and J genes are TRBV12-3 or TRBV12-4 and TRBJ2-1; 7 bases are shared with TRBD2. The CDR3 is made up of 12 amino acids. The CDR3 protein is CASGAGAPHEVF. The CDR3 DNA reads TGTGCCAGCGGGGCGGGAGCTCCCCACGAGGTCTTC.

This clonotype was picked up many times. V usage is TRBV12-3 or TRBV12-4 and J usage is TRBJ2-3; D perhaps matches TRBD1 (5 bases). This CDR3 spans 14 amino acids. Trimming stripped 5 bases from V and 3 bases from J, with 12 bases between. In DNA form, the CDR3 reads TGTGCCAGCAGTCGACAGAGTGGGACAGATACGCAGTATTTT. Residues: CASSRQSGTDTQYF.

This clonotype came up once. This chain joins TRBV4-3 and TRBJ2-1; TRBD2 matches at 7 bases. Germline V gene data show CDR1 as LGHNA and CDR2 as YSLEER. Unmatched junction bases numbered 5, after V lost 0 bases and J lost 0 bases. This CDR3 comprises 17 residues. In nucleotides, the CDR3 is TGCGCCAGCAGCCAAGATCTAGCGGAGAGCTCCTACAATGAGCAGTTCTTC. This sequence encodes CASSQDLAESSYNEQFF.

The chain uses TRBV7-8 and TRBJ2-7; D perhaps matches TRBD2 (5 bases). CDR3 length equals 15 residues. Germline-derived CDR1 and CDR2 are SGHVS and FQNEAQ. V lost 5 bases and J 6 bases, leaving 20 bases between the germline ends. The CDR3, as DNA: TGTGCCAGCAGCCCAATCACGTCAAACCGGGGCGAGCAGTACTTC. Encoded protein: CASSPITSNRGEQYF.

This chain joins TRBV30 and TRBJ2-1; 12 bases align to TRBD2. Trimming cost V 2 bases and J 6 bases; bases outside gene matches: 11. The CDR3 sequence is 17 residues long. Per the germline V gene, CDR1 is GTSNPN and CDR2 is SVGIG (reference sequence). The CDR3 sequence is CAWSFPPLAGGSNEQFF. The CDR3, as DNA: TGTGCCTGGAGTTTCCCCCCACTAGCGGGAGGAAGCAATGAGCAGTTCTTC. Full variable domain (rest looked up from reference TRBV30 and TRBJ2-1): SQTIHQWPATLVQPVGSPLSLECTVEGTSNPNLYWYRQAAGRGLQLLFYSVGIGQISSEVPQNLSASRPQDRQFILSSKKLLLSDSGFYLCAWSFPPLAGGSNEQFFGPGTRLTVL.

The genes are TRBV27 and TRBJ2-7, with 7 positions matching TRBD1. The J segment lost 5 bases and the V segment lost 5 bases, leaving 9 bases of the junction unmatched. The length of the CDR3 is 14 residues. Per germline, CDR1 MNHEY and CDR2 SMNVEV (reference sequence). CDR3 protein: CASSPSTGPDEQYF. The CDR3 DNA is TGTGCCAGCAGTCCGTCGACAGGGCCGGACGAGCAGTACTTC.

This clonotype appeared a few times. The chain has TRBV12-3 or TRBV12-4 and TRBJ2-1; D tentatively fits TRBD1 or TRBD2 (5 bases each). The CDR3 has 14 amino acids. V gave up 2 bases and J gave up 5 bases, with 10 bases separating them. The CDR3, as DNA: TGTGCCAGCAGTTTATTTTTGGGGGACAATGAGCAGTTCTTC. Protein: CASSLFLGDNEQFF.

The gene calls are TRBV12-3 or TRBV12-4 and TRBJ1-1; D gene unclear. This CDR3 region has 14 residues. Trimming shortened V by 6 bases and J by 0 bases, and 11 bases separated the two germline ends. In DNA form, the CDR3 reads TGTGCCAGCAGCACGCTTGTCATGAACACTGAAGCTTTCTTT. The encoded protein is CASSTLVMNTEAFF.

This clonotype was counted only a few times. The chain has TRBV27 and TRBJ1-2; no clear D gene. The V gene's germline CDR1 is MNHEY and CDR2 SMNVEV (reference sequence). The V gene lost 5 bases and the J gene lost 2 bases, with 9 bases spanning the gap. This CDR3 has 13 amino acids. CDR3 region: CASSDSYNYGYTF. The CDR3 nucleotides read TGTGCCAGCAGTGACTCCTACAACTATGGCTACACCTTC.

This clonotype turned up a few times. The genes are TRBV18 and TRBJ2-6; maybe TRBD2 (5 bases). Germline lookup yields CDR1 KGHSH and CDR2 LQKENI. The germline V and J ends were trimmed by 11 bases and 0 bases, with 20 bases remaining between them. This CDR3 is built from 17 residues. The CDR3 nucleotides are TGTGCCGTCCTCGTAGAGGACTTTAGCTCTGGGGCCAACGTCCTGACTTTC. The encoded protein is CAVLVEDFSSGANVLTF.

CDR3 residues: CASSWYLGFDTGELFF. DNA of the CDR3: TGTGCCAGCAGCTGGTACCTTGGGTTTGACACCGGGGAGCTGTTTTTT. The chain employs TRBV7-9 and TRBJ2-2; D remains ambiguous. V lost 4 bases and J lost 3, with 15 bases in between. CDR3 length: 16 amino acids. Germline values: CDR1 SEHNR, CDR2 FQNEAQ (reference sequence).

This chain links TRBV7-9 with TRBJ2-7; D remains ambiguous. This CDR3 is built from 15 residues. Germline V lookup: CDR1 SEHNR, CDR2 FQNEAQ (reference sequence). Trimming pared 2 bases from V and 0 bases from J, leaving 11 bases between. CDR3 in DNA: TGTGCCAGCAGCTTAATCGGAGTTTACTCCTACGAGCAGTACTTC. This translates into CASSLIGVYSYEQYF.

Points on this clonotype: At one end, the junction sequence differs from germline, possibly due to a read error. The chain joins TRBV29-1 to TRBJ2-7; TRBD2 matches at 9 bases. The CDR3 runs to 16 residues. Germline CDR1 and CDR2: SQVTM and ANQGSEA. The CDR3 region has the DNA TGCAGCGTGGAAGGGGTCCGGAGCGGGGGGCTGGTGGAGCAGTACTTC. Amino acids: CSVEGVRSGGLVEQYF.

The chain couples TRBV11-2 to TRBJ2-3; 8 positions match TRBD2. Germline V gene sequence: CDR1 SGHAT, CDR2 FQNNGV. The CDR3 is made up of 20 amino acids. V was clipped by 2 bases and J by 0 bases; unmatched bases: 16. The CDR3 region has the DNA TGTGCCAGCAGCTTACGACCTAGGACTAGCTCACTCCATAGCACAGATACGCAGTATTTT. Encoded protein: CASSLRPRTSSLHSTDTQYF.

The V call is TRBV6-5, the J call TRBJ2-1, with D unclear. The germline V gene has CDR1 MNHEY and CDR2 SVGAGI. Trimming left V 0 bases short and J 0 bases short, with 12 bases between. The CDR3 has 17 amino acids. DNA of the CDR3: TGTGCCAGCAGTTACTCGCCAGGTTGGGACTCCTACAATGAGCAGTTCTTC. Encoded protein: CASSYSPGWDSYNEQFF.

The sample holds a few counts of this clonotype. This chain links TRBV5-1 with TRBJ2-1, with 7 bases matching TRBD2. This CDR3 is 16 amino acids long. Germline V CDR1 and CDR2: SGHRS, YFSETQ. With 4 bases clipped from V and 3 bases from J, the junction kept 10 bases outside the gene matches. This CDR3 reads CASSPGTTGYYNEQFF. In DNA, the CDR3 is TGCGCCAGCAGCCCGGGGACTACCGGATACTACAATGAGCAGTTCTTC. Filled out from reference TRBV5-1 and TRBJ2-1, the complete variable domain reads KAGVTQTPRYLIKTRGQQVTLSCSPISGHRSVSWYQQTPGQGLQFLFEYFSETQRNKGNFPGRFSGRQFSNSRSEMNVSTLELGDSALYLCASSPGTTGYYNEQFFGPGTRLTVL.

In this sample, this clonotype turned up a few times. The chain carries TRBV20-1 and TRBJ2-3, with D possibly being TRBD2 (5 bases). Germline CDR1 is DFQATT and CDR2 is SNEGSKA (reference sequence). This CDR3 spans 15 amino acids. Trimming took 6 bases from V and 0 from J, leaving 16 bases between them. CDR3 protein: CSAGLVGGSTDTQYF. CDR3 in DNA: TGCAGTGCCGGTCTAGTGGGCGGGAGCACAGATACGCAGTATTTT.

V usage is TRBV29-1 and J usage is TRBJ2-7; TRBD2 is a possible D gene (7 bases). The CDR3 spans 13 residues. Germline V gives CDR1 SQVTM, CDR2 ANQGSEA. Trimming removed 1 base at V and 5 bases at J, with 12 bases between. The CDR3 nucleotides are TGCAGCGTTGAAGGAGGAGGGGGGGACGAGCAGTACTTC. This codes for CSVEGGGGDEQYF.

This clonotype was detected a few times. The V and J genes are TRBV7-2 and TRBJ2-3; D might be TRBD1 (6 bases). The CDR3 covers 16 residues. The V end was cut by 5 bases, the J end by 0 bases, with 15 bases between. The germline V gene encodes CDR1 SGHTA and CDR2 FQGNSA. DNA for the CDR3: TGTGCCAGCAGCCCCCGGACAGCGTCTAGCACAGATACGCAGTATTTT. This codes for CASSPRTASSTDTQYF.